This T cell receptor (beta chain) was obtained from a study of identical twins. This clonotype was seen at least ten times. What it binds is not known. Addition of a universal primer site occurred through template switching, and cDNA carried unique molecular identifiers. Each CDR3 protein is one row after TCRdb ran MiXCR on the 5' RACE reads. The repertoire includes 500,000 to 700,000 distinct CDR3 sequences, about 7.1% of them detected once, and over 1.5% sits in the top ten. Trimming pared 2 bases from V and 5 bases from J, leaving 14 bases between. The CDR3 sequence is 15 residues long. CDR1 and CDR2 from the germline V gene are MDHEN and SYDVKM. With no exceptions, donors were healthy Caucasians. Overall study findings and caveats: Cord blood beta clonotypes that were abundant carried fewer insertions, and memory repertoires showed no such trend. For out-of-frame alpha sequences shared by twins, low generation probability was in excess.

These sequences were also reported in another study, on yellow fever vaccine responses in identical twins.

The receptor comes from a woman aged 18-29 years in good health. The sample taken for sequencing was PBMCs. This chain connects TRBV28 to TRBJ2-3; no reliable D call. DNA of the CDR3: TGTGCCAGCAGTTTAAACCAAGCTTACTTAGATACGCAGTATTTT. This codes for CASSLNQAYLDTQYF.